These 20 T cell receptor beta chains were all obtained from the same sample, sequenced in a study of blood T cell repertoires in COVID-19. The method was immunoSEQ multiplex PCR; TCRdb's version includes in-frame clones alone and lacks a portion of them. Among 55,000 to 70,000 clones listed, about nine tenths were seen once. What was sequenced was peripheral blood. All receptors come from a woman over 75 with COVID-19, enrolled during active disease.

This clone was seen only a few times. The chain uses TRBV18 and TRBJ1-6; D is possibly TRBD1 (6 bases). Germline CDR1 reads KGHSH; CDR2 reads LQKENI. Trimming cost V 2 bases and J 7 bases, with 9 bases left between them. The CDR3 covers 14 residues. The CDR3 reads CASSPGGLNSPLHF. CDR3 DNA sequence: TGTGCCAGCTCACCAGGGGGCCTAAATTCACCCCTCCACTTT.

CDR3 DNA: TGTGCCAGCAGCTTGGTCGGGGGTAACACTGAAGCTTTCTTT. The encoded protein is CASSLVGGNTEAFF. V and J are TRBV5-4 and TRBJ1-1; weak D call: TRBD1 (5 bases). CDR1 and CDR2 from the germline V gene are SGHNT and YYREEE (reference sequence). This CDR3 region has 14 residues. Trimming pared 0 bases from V and 2 bases from J, leaving 8 bases between.

This clone turned up a few times. The chain has TRBV12-5 and TRBJ1-2, with D possibly matching TRBD1 (5 bases). Germline V gives CDR1 LGHNT, CDR2 FRNRAP. The CDR3 has 13 amino acids. Trimming stripped 6 bases from V and 6 bases from J, with 14 bases between. The CDR3 region is CASGFGGWDGYTF. The CDR3 DNA is TGTGCTAGTGGCTTCGGGGGGTGGGATGGCTACACCTTC.

This sequence joins TRBV30 and TRBJ1-5, with 8 bases fitting TRBD1. After removal of 7 bases from V and 9 bases from J, the junction contained 11 bases not matched to a gene. This CDR3 has 13 residues. Germline V CDR1 and CDR2: GTSNPN, SVGIG (reference sequence). The CDR3 sequence is CASAGQGGRPQHF. The CDR3 bases are TGTGCCTCCGCCGGACAGGGTGGGAGGCCCCAGCATTTT.

This sequence joins TRBV20-1 and TRBJ1-6, with 7 positions matching TRBD1. Unmatched junction bases numbered 6, after V lost 3 bases and J lost 10 bases. Looked up from germline, CDR1 is DFQATT and CDR2 is SNEGSKA (reference sequence). The CDR3 has 13 residues. CDR3 sequence (DNA): TGCAGTGCTAGTTTGCAGGGGGGATCACCCCTCCACTTT. Protein product: CSASLQGGSPLHF.

The V and J genes are TRBV5-8 and TRBJ2-1; 8 bases align to TRBD1. CDR3 length equals 14 residues. The V and J ends lost 4 bases and 4 bases, in that order; junction bases with no gene match: 4. Germline CDR1 and CDR2: SGHTS and YDEGEE. This chain's CDR3 is CASSTDRVYNEQFF. The CDR3 bases are TGTGCCAGCAGCACGGACAGGGTTTACAATGAGCAGTTCTTC.

V gene TRBV7-2 combines with J gene TRBJ2-1; perhaps TRBD2 as D (6 bases). Trimming stripped 2 bases from V and 3 bases from J, with 14 bases between. CDR1 and CDR2 (germline): SGHTA, FQGNSA. The CDR3 contains 16 residues. The CDR3 nucleotides are TGTGCCAGCAGCTTACGGGCGGGACCGGGCTACAATGAGCAGTTCTTC. Residues: CASSLRAGPGYNEQFF. Full variable domain (outside the CDR3, taken from reference TRBV7-2 and TRBJ2-1): GAGVSQSPSNKVTEKGKDVELRCDPISGHTALYWYRQSLGQGLEFLIYFQGNSAPDKSGLPSDRFSAERTGGSVSTLTIQRTQQEDSAVYLCASSLRAGPGYNEQFFGPGTRLTVL.

V usage is TRBV12-3 or TRBV12-4 and J usage is TRBJ2-3, with unresolved D. Trimming took 6 bases from V and 2 from J, leaving 3 bases between them. The CDR3 sequence is 11 residues long. The CDR3 region has the DNA TGTGCCAGCAGCCACACAGATACGCAGTATTTT. Protein: CASSHTDTQYF.

Written as DNA, the CDR3 is TGTGCCAGCAGCAGGGAGGTCAGGGCATCAGCTGAAGCTTTCTTT. Protein: CASSREVRASAEAFF. The chain employs TRBV11-2 and TRBJ1-1; possible D gene TRBD1, 5 bases. Germline loops: CDR1 SGHAT, CDR2 FQNNGV. Trimming cost V 5 bases and J 6 bases, with 19 bases left between them. The CDR3 covers 15 residues.

V gene TRBV4-2 combines with J gene TRBJ1-2; a weak D match, TRBD1 (6 bases). The CDR3 runs to 15 residues. Trimming removed 4 bases at V and 1 base at J, with 13 bases between. The V gene's germline CDR1 is LGHNA and CDR2 YNFKEQ. The CDR3 DNA sequence: TGTGCCAGCAGCCTCTTTGTGGACAGTAACTATGGCTACACCTTC. It encodes CASSLFVDSNYGYTF.

The DNA for the CDR3 is TGTGCCAGCAGTGTTGGGGGCATTGAGGGGGAGCTGTTTTTT. This codes for CASSVGGIEGELFF. The chain combines TRBV2 with TRBJ2-2, with D perhaps matching TRBD1 (6 bases). This CDR3 has 14 residues. Germline assignment: CDR1 SNHLY and CDR2 FYNNEI. The V gene lost 4 bases and the J gene lost 8 bases, with 14 bases spanning the gap.

The chain links TRBV30 to TRBJ1-2; no clear D. In germline, CDR1 is GTSNPN, CDR2 SVGIG (reference sequence). The CDR3 length is 13 residues. Trimming pared 3 bases from V and 4 bases from J, leaving 12 bases between. The CDR3 sequence is CAWRDGGGYGYTF. The CDR3 nucleotides read TGTGCCTGGAGGGACGGAGGAGGCTATGGCTACACCTTC.

The chain combines TRBV3-1 (or the pseudogene TRBV3-2) with TRBJ2-7; TRBD2 might be the D (5 bases). Germline V gene sequence: CDR1 LGHDT, CDR2 YNNKEL (reference sequence). The CDR3 has 13 residues. V lost 4 bases, J lost 2 bases, and 9 bases lay in between. CDR3 in DNA: TGTGCCAGCAGCCGCGGGCCAACCTACGAGCAGTACTTC. The encoded protein is CASSRGPTYEQYF.

This clone has more than one count but fewer than ten. V is TRBV5-1 and J is TRBJ1-3; D gene ambiguous. The length of the CDR3 is 15 residues. With 0 bases removed from V and 0 bases from J, the gap between germline ends came to 7 bases. From germline, CDR1 is SGHRS and CDR2 YFSETQ. The CDR3 spells CASSLAGSSGNTIYF. The CDR3 DNA reads as TGCGCCAGCAGCTTGGCAGGAAGCTCTGGAAACACCATATATTTT.

This chain uses TRBV7-8 with TRBJ2-2; 7 bases map to TRBD1. J gave up 2 bases and V 5 bases, and 11 bases lay outside the gene matches. The germline V gene encodes CDR1 SGHVS and CDR2 FQNEAQ. The CDR3 loop spans 17 amino acids. The CDR3 nucleotides are TGTGCCAGCAGCATCCGGCCGGGGACAGCCAACACCGGGGAGCTGTTTTTT. Translation: CASSIRPGTANTGELFF.

The chain joins TRBV19 to TRBJ1-5, with D unclear. Trimming shortened V by 5 bases and J by 2 bases, and 16 bases separated the two germline ends. From germline, CDR1 is LNHDA and CDR2 SQIVND (reference sequence). The CDR3 length is 16 residues. The chain's CDR3 is CASSARGPERNQPQHF. The CDR3 bases are TGTGCCAGTAGTGCCCGTGGCCCAGAACGCAATCAGCCCCAGCATTTT.

V and J are TRBV6-5 and TRBJ1-5; 9 bases align to TRBD1. This CDR3 is 14 amino acids long. CDR1 MNHEY and CDR2 SVGAGI come from the germline V gene. The V and J ends lost 5 bases and 3 bases, in that order; junction bases with no gene match: 2. This CDR3 reads CASSNRGPNQPQHF. CDR3 in DNA: TGTGCCAGCAGTAACAGGGGGCCCAATCAGCCCCAGCATTTT.

The chain links TRBV9 to TRBJ1-4; 7 bases agree with TRBD1. The J segment lost 0 bases and the V segment lost 2 bases, leaving 4 bases of the junction unmatched. CDR1 is SGDLS, CDR2 YYNGEE, per germline. This CDR3 is 16 amino acids long. The CDR3 reads CASSVGTVATNEKLFF. The DNA for the CDR3 is TGTGCCAGCAGCGTCGGGACAGTTGCAACTAATGAAAAACTGTTTTTT.

The rearrangement uses TRBV24-1 and TRBJ2-5; TRBD2 might be the D (6 bases). The germline gives CDR1 KGHDR, CDR2 SFDVKD. V was trimmed by 9 bases and J by 3 bases, leaving 13 bases between them. The CDR3 has 13 amino acids. The DNA of the CDR3 is TGTGCCACCTCTACGGGGGAGAAAGAGACCCAGTACTTC. Translation gives CATSTGEKETQYF.

The chain employs TRBV6-1 and TRBJ1-2, with D tentatively TRBD1 (6 bases). The germline gives CDR1 MNHNS, CDR2 SASEGT. CDR3 size: 14 residues. V gave up 2 bases and J gave up 8 bases, with 15 bases separating them. The CDR3 loop is CASSELGGWEGYTF. In DNA, the CDR3 is TGTGCCAGCAGTGAATTAGGGGGTTGGGAGGGCTACACCTTC.